The 2 T cell receptor beta chains given below trace back to one sample, sequenced in a study of OX40 agonist ivuxolimab in advanced cancers. Assay: immunoSEQ multiplex PCR; the TCRdb copy retains only in-frame clones and omits some. Here the sample spans approximately 84,000 clones, 94% being singletons. Sequencing was performed on CD4+ or CD8+ T cells sorted from blood, taken in a trial of the OX40 agonist ivuxolimab. The receptors were gathered from an adult with an advanced solid tumor such as melanoma, head and neck, liver or kidney cancer.

V is TRBV27 and J is TRBJ1-2; TRBD1 aligns across 9 bases. Trimming took 5 bases from V and 4 from J; bases not matched to a gene: 20. CDR1 and CDR2 (germline): MNHEY, SMNVEV (reference sequence). The CDR3 consists of 19 residues. The CDR3 here is CASSTRTAGPGTGIYGYTF. The CDR3 DNA sequence: TGTGCCAGCAGTACTCGGACAGCCGGACCCGGGACAGGGATCTATGGCTACACCTTC.

This clone was seen just once. The chain carries TRBV27 and TRBJ2-1, with 7 bases that match TRBD1. CDR3 length: 16 amino acids. Germline lookup yields CDR1 MNHEY and CDR2 SMNVEV (reference sequence). J was trimmed by 0 bases and V by 3 bases; bases with no gene match: 5. CDR3 protein: CASSLDRLFSYNEQFF. CDR3 DNA: TGTGCCAGCAGTTTGGACAGGCTCTTCTCCTACAATGAGCAGTTCTTC.